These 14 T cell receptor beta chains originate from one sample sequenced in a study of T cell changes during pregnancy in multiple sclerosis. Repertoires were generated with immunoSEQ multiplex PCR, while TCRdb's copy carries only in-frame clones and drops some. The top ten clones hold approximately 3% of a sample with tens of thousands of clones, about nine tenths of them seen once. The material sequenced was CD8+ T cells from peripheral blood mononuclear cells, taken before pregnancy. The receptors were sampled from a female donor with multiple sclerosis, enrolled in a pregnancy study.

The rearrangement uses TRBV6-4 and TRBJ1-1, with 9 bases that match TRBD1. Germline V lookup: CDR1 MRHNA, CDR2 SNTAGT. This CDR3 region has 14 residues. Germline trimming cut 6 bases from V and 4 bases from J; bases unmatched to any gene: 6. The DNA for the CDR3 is TGTGCCAGCAGCGGACAGGGGTTGGGCACTGAAGCTTTCTTT. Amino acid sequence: CASSGQGLGTEAFF.

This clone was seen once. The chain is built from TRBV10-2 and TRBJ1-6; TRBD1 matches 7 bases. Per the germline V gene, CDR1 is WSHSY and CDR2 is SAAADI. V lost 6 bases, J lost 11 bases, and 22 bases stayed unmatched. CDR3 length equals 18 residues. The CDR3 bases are TGCGCCAGCAGCGACCTACAAGGGGGCCGAAAGGGTTTGGCACCCCTCCACTTT. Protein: CASSDLQGGRKGLAPLHF.

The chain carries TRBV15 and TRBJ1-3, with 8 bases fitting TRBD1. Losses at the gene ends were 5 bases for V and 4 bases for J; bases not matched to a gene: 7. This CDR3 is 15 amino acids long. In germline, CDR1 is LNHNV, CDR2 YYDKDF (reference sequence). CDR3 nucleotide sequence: TGTGCCACCAGCGGCGGGACAGGAGAAGGAAACACCATATATTTT. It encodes CATSGGTGEGNTIYF.

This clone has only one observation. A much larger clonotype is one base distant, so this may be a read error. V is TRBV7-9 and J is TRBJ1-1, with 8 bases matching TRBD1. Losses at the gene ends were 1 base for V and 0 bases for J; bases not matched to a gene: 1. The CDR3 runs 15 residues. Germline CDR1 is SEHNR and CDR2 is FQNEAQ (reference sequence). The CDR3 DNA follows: TGTGCCAGCAGCTTAGGGACAGGGATGAACACTGAAGCTTTCTTT. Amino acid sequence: CASSLGTGMNTEAFF.

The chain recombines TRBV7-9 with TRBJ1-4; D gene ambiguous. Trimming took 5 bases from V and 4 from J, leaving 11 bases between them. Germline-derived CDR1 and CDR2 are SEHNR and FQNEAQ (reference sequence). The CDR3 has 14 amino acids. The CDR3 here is CASSHQRVNEKLFF. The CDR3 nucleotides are TGTGCCAGCAGCCACCAGAGGGTTAATGAAAAACTGTTTTTT. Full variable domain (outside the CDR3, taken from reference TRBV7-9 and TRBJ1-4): DTGVSQNPRHKITKRGQNVTFRCDPISEHNRLYWYRQTLGQGPEFLTYFQNEAQLEKSRLLSDRFSAERPKGSFSTLEIQRTEQGDSAMYLCASSHQRVNEKLFFGSGTQLSVL.

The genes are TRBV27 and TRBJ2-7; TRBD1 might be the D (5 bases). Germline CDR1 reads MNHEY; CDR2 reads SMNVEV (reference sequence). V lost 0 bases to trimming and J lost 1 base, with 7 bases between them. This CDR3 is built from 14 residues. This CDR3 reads CASSLSAGSYEQYF. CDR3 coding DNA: TGTGCCAGCAGTTTATCAGCAGGGTCCTACGAGCAGTACTTC.

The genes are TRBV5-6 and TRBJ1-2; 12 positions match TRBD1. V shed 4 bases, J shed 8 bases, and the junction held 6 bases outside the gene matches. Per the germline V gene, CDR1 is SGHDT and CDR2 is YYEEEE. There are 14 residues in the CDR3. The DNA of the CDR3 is TGTGCCAGCAGCCCCGGGACAGGGGGCCAAGGCTACACCTTC. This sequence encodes CASSPGTGGQGYTF. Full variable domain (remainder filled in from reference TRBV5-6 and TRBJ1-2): DAGVTQSPTHLIKTRGQQVTLRCSPKSGHDTVSWYQQALGQGPQFIFQYYEEEERQRGNFPDRFSGHQFPNYSSELNVNALLLGDSALYLCASSPGTGGQGYTFGSGTRLTVV.

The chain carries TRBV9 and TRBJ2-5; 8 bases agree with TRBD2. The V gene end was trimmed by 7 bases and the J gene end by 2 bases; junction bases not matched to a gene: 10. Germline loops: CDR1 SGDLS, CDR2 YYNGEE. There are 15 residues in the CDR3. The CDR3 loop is CASQHGGGLQETQYF. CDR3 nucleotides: TGTGCCAGCCAGCATGGCGGGGGGCTTCAAGAGACCCAGTACTTC.

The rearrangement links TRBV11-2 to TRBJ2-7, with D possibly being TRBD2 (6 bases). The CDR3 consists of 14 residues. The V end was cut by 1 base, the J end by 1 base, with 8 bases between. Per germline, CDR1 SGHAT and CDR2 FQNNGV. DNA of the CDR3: TGTGCCAGCAGCTTAGGCGCGGGATCCTACGAGCAGTACTTC. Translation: CASSLGAGSYEQYF. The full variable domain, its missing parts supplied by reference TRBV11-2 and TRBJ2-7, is EAGVAQSPRYKIIEKRQSVAFWCNPISGHATLYWYQQILGQGPKLLIQFQNNGVVDDSQLPKDRFSAERLKGVDSTLKIQPAKLEDSAVYLCASSLGAGSYEQYFGPGTRLTVT.

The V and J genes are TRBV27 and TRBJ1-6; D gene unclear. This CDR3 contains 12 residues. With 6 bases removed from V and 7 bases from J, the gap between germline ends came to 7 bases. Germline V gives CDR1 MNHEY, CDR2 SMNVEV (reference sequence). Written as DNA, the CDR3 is TGTGCCAGCAGGTCACACAATTCACCCCTCCACTTT. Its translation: CASRSHNSPLHF.

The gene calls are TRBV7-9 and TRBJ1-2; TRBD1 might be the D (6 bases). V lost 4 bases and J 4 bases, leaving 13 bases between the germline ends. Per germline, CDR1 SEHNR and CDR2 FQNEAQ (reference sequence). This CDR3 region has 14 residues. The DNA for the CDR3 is TGTGCCAGCAGCTCATGGACAGAAGCCTATGGCTACACCTTC. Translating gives CASSSWTEAYGYTF. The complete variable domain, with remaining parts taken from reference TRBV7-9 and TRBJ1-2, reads DTGVSQNPRHKITKRGQNVTFRCDPISEHNRLYWYRQTLGQGPEFLTYFQNEAQLEKSRLLSDRFSAERPKGSFSTLEIQRTEQGDSAMYLCASSSWTEAYGYTFGSGTRLTVV.

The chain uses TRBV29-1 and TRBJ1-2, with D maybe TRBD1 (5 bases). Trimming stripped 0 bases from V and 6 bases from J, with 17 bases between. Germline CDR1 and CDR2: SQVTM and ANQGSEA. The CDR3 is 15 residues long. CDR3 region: CSVEDPGRVWDGYTF. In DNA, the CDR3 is TGCAGCGTTGAAGATCCGGGCAGGGTCTGGGATGGCTACACCTTC.

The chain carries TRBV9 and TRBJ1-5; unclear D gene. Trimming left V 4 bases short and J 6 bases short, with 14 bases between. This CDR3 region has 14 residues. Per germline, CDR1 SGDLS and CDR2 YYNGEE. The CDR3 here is CASSPSGVGQPQHF. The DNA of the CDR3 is TGTGCCAGCAGCCCATCCGGGGTAGGTCAGCCCCAGCATTTT.

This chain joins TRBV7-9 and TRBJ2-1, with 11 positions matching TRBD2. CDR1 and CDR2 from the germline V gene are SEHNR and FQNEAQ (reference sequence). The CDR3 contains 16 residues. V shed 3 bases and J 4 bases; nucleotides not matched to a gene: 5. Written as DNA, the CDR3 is TGTGCCAGCAGCTTTCCCACTAGCGGGGGATACAATGAGCAGTTCTTC. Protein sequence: CASSFPTSGGYNEQFF. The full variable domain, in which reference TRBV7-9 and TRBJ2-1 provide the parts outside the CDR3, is DTGVSQNPRHKITKRGQNVTFRCDPISEHNRLYWYRQTLGQGPEFLTYFQNEAQLEKSRLLSDRFSAERPKGSFSTLEIQRTEQGDSAMYLCASSFPTSGGYNEQFFGPGTRLTVL.